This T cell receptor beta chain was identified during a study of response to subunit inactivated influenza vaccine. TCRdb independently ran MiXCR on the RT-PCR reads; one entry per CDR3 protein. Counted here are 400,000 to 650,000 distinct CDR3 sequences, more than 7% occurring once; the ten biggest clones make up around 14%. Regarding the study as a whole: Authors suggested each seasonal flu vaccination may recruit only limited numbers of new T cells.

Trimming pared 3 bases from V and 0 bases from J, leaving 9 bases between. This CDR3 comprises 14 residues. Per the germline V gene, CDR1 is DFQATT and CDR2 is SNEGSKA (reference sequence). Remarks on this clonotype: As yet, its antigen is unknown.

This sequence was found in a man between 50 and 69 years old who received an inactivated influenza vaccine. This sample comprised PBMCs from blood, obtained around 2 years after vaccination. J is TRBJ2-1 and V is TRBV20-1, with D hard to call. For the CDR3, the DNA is TGCAGTGCTAGCGGTTCTGACTCCTACAATGAGCAGTTCTTC. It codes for CSASGSDSYNEQFF.